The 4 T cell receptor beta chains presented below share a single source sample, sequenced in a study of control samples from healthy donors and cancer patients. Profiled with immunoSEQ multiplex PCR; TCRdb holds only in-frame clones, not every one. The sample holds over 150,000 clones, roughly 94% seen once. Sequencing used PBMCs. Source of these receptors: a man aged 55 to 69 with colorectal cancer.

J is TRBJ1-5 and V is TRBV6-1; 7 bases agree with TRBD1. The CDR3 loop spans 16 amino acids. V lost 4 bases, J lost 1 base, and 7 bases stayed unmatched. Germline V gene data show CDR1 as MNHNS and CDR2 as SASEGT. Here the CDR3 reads CASSGGGGASNQPQHF. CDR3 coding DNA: TGTGCCAGCAGTGGTGGAGGGGGCGCGAGCAATCAGCCCCAGCATTTT.

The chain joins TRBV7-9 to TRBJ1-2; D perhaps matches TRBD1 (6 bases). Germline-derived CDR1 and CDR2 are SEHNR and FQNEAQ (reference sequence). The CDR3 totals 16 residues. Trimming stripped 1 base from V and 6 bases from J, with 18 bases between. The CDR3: CASSLEAGEGMDGYTF. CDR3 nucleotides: TGTGCCAGCAGCTTAGAAGCAGGGGAAGGTATGGATGGCTACACCTTC. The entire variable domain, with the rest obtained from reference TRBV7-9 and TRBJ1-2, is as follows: DTGVSQNPRHKITKRGQNVTFRCDPISEHNRLYWYRQTLGQGPEFLTYFQNEAQLEKSRLLSDRFSAERPKGSFSTLEIQRTEQGDSAMYLCASSLEAGEGMDGYTFGSGTRLTVV.

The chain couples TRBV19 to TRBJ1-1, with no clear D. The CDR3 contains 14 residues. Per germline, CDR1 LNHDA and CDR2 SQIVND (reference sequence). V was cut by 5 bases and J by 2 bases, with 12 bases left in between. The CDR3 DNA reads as TGTGCCAGTAGTCCTAGTGCGGAAAACACTGAAGCTTTCTTT. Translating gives CASSPSAENTEAFF.

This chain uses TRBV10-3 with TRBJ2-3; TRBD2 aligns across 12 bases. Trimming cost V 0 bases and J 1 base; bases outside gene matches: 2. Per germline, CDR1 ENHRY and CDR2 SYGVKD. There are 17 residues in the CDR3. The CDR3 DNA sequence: TGTGCCATCAGTGAGTCGAGACTAGCGGGGGGCACAGATACGCAGTATTTT. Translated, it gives CAISESRLAGGTDTQYF.